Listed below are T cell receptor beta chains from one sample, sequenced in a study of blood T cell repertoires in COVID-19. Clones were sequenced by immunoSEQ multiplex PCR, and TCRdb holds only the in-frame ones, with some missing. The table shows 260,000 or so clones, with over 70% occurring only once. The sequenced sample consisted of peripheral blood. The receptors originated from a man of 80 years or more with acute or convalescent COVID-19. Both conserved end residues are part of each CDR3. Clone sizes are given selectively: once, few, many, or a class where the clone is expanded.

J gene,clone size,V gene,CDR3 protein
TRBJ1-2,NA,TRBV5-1,CASSPEGNYGYTF
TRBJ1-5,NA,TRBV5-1,CASSLGQGIGQPQHF
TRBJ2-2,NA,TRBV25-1,CASTRDANTGELFF
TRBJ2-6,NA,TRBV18,CASSPRDTPGANVLTF
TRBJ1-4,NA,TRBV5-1,CASSLDGVGEKLFF
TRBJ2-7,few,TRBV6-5,CASSLTDTYEQYF
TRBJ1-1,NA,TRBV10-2,CASSGIQGGAFF
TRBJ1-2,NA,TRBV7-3,CASSLTGARLEGYTF
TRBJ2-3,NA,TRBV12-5,CASGETGVGTDTQYF
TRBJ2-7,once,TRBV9,CASSVEPGTSYEQYF
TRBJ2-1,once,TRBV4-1,CASSQDASQGRTYNEQFF
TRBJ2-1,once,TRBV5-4,CASSPTGISYNEQFF
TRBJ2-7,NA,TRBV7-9,CASSERTGTYEQYF
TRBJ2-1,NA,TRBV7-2,CASSLQTGISYNEQFF
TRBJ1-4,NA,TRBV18,CASSRQNPTATNEKLFF
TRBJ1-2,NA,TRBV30,CAWSVDSWAGDYGYTF
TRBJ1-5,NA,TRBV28,CASAASGQGNQPQHF
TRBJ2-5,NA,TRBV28,CASSLLGGGAKETQYF
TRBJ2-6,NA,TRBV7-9,CASSPGLYSGANVLTF
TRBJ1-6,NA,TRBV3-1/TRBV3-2,CASSQGTGLNNSPLHF
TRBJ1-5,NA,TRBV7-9,CASSSGDQPQHF
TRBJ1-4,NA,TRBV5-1,CASTKTPGGTNEKLFF
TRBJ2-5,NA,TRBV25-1,CASSEFRLQETQYF
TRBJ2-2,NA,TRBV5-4,CASSLEPKNTGELFF
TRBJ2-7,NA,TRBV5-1,CASSLGGSDRSRGYEQYF
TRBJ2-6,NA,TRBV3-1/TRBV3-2,CASSQVVGSGANVLTF
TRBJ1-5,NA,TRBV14,CASSPNRNQPQHF
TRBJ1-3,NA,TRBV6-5,CASSPSSGNTIYF
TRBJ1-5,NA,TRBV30,CAWSFGQDNQPQHF
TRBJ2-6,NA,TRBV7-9,CASSRTGTGYLSGANVLTF
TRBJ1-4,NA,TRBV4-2,CASSVRDRGPPNEKLFF
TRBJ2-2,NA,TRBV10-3,CAISRTSGNWANTGELFF
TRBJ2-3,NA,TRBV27,CASSPYARQGITDTQYF
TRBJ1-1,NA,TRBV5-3,CARSLSGGMGMNTEAFF
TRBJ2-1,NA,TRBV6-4,CASSPEAGNEQFF
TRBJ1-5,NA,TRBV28,CASSKDRGGNQPQHF
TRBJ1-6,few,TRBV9,CASSVAGGAYNSPLHF
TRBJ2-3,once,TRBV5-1,CASSFNSGGTSTDTQYF
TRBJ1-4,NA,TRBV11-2,CASSLDWEMRGTNEKLFF
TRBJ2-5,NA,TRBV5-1,CASSLAGTGRETQYF
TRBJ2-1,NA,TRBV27,CASRTRDRPYNEQFF
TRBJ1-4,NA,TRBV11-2,CASRRRHPGGGKLFF
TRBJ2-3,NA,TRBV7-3,CASSSGLAGATDTQYF
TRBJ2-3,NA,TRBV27,CASSSHSGGAADTQYF
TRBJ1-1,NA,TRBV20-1,CSASNPPEAFF
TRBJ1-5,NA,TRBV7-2,CASSLAGTGDGQPQHF
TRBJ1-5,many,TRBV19,CASSIMGQPQHF
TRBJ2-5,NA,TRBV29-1,CSVEDWGRSRETQYF
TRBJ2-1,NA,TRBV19,CASSARGLQNNEQFF
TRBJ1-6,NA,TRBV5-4,CASSPPGGSPLHF
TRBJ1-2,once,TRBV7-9,CASSLNSDYGYTF
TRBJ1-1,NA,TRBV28,CASSPRTGERAFF
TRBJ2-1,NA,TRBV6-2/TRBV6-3,CASSYASGLLNNEQFF
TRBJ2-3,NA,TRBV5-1,CASSRAGTKDTQYF